Listed here are 28 T cell receptor beta chains from one sample, sequenced in a study of blood T cell repertoires in COVID-19. Here immunoSEQ multiplex PCR was the method, and the copy in TCRdb shows in-frame clones only, minus some. The table lists about 170,000 clones, around 84% of them singletons. The specimen sequenced was peripheral blood. These receptors all come from a woman at least 80 years old with COVID-19, enrolled during active disease.

V usage is TRBV6-5 and J usage is TRBJ2-7; 8 bases match TRBD1. Germline V lookup: CDR1 MNHEY, CDR2 SVGAGI. V dropped 2 bases and J dropped 0; count of bases not matched to a gene: 3. The CDR3 consists of 15 residues. The CDR3 loop is CASSYTTGDSYEQYF. The CDR3 nucleotides read TGTGCCAGCAGTTACACGACAGGGGACTCCTACGAGCAGTACTTC.

The CDR3: CASSLRLGGNGEKLFF. For the CDR3, the DNA is TGCGCCAGCAGCCTCAGACTGGGGGGGAATGGCGAAAAACTGTTTTTT. The V gene is TRBV4-1, the J gene TRBJ1-4, with D perhaps TRBD1 (5 bases). Germline CDR1 and CDR2: MGHRA and YSYEKL. The CDR3 is 16 amino acids. V dropped 4 bases and J dropped 8 bases, with 20 bases sitting between them.

The chain carries TRBV29-1 and TRBJ2-7; 8 bases fit TRBD1. The CDR3 has 12 residues. The germline V gene has CDR1 SQVTM and CDR2 ANQGSEA. V lost 3 bases to trimming and J lost 5 bases; unmatched junction nucleotides: 3. This CDR3 is CSVDGQGHEQYF. The CDR3 coding sequence is TGCAGCGTTGACGGACAGGGCCACGAGCAGTACTTC.

The rearrangement joins TRBV27 to TRBJ2-3; D perhaps matches TRBD2 (5 bases). Germline V gene lookup returns CDR1 MNHEY and CDR2 SMNVEV (reference sequence). This CDR3 has 15 residues. V gave up 3 bases and J gave up 2 bases, with 12 bases separating them. Written as DNA, the CDR3 is TGTGCCAGCAGTTTGATGCGGGTAAACACAGATACGCAGTATTTT. This translates into CASSLMRVNTDTQYF.

The chain links TRBV12-3 or TRBV12-4 to TRBJ2-1; TRBD2 matches at 7 bases. The CDR3 consists of 13 residues. The J segment lost 9 bases and the V segment lost 6 bases, leaving 8 bases of the junction unmatched. DNA of the CDR3: TGTGCCAGCAGCTACGGACTAGTAATTGAGCAGTTCTTC. This gives the protein CASSYGLVIEQFF.

This clone turned up a few times. This chain uses TRBV13 with TRBJ1-2; the D is unclear. Looked up from germline, CDR1 is PRHDT and CDR2 is FYEKMQ (reference sequence). The germline V and J ends were trimmed by 0 bases and 4 bases, with 15 bases remaining between them. The CDR3 covers 16 residues. The CDR3, as DNA: TGTGCCAGCAGCTTAGGCCGAGGGAGGATGGGCTATGGCTACACCTTC. Translating it yields CASSLGRGRMGYGYTF.

This sequence joins TRBV28 and TRBJ2-3, with TRBD1 matching 7 bases. Looked up from germline, CDR1 is MDHEN and CDR2 is SYDVKM. This CDR3 has 15 residues. V gave up 8 bases and J gave up 2 bases; unmatched junction bases: 10. The CDR3 DNA reads TGTGCCAGCGGACCAACGGGACAGCTCACAGATACGCAGTATTTT. It codes for CASGPTGQLTDTQYF.

V usage is TRBV5-4 and J usage is TRBJ2-3; 13 positions match TRBD2. Germline V gene sequence: CDR1 SGHNT, CDR2 YYREEE (reference sequence). The CDR3 covers 16 residues. V shed 4 bases, J shed 4 bases, and the junction held 6 bases outside the gene matches. CDR3 bases: TGTGCCAGCAGCCTAAGGACTAGCGGGAGTGCAGATACGCAGTATTTT. Protein: CASSLRTSGSADTQYF.

The chain has TRBV4-2 and TRBJ2-1; 8 bases match TRBD2. V trimming: 4 bases; J trimming: 6 bases; junction bases outside the gene matches: 5. CDR3 length: 14 amino acids. The germline CDR1 and CDR2 sequences are LGHNA and YNFKEQ. The CDR3 reads CASSLGSGTNEQFF. CDR3 nucleotide sequence: TGTGCCAGCAGCCTAGGTAGCGGGACCAATGAGCAGTTCTTC.

The rearrangement joins TRBV5-1 to TRBJ2-3; weak D call: TRBD2 (6 bases). This CDR3 is built from 15 residues. Looked up from germline, CDR1 is SGHRS and CDR2 is YFSETQ. The ends were cut back, 0 bases at V and 5 bases at J, with 13 bases in the middle. The CDR3 here is CASSLETRLIDTQYF. The CDR3 nucleotides read TGCGCCAGCAGCTTGGAGACTAGGCTGATAGATACGCAGTATTTT. The full variable domain, rest sourced from reference TRBV5-1 and TRBJ2-3, is KAGVTQTPRYLIKTRGQQVTLSCSPISGHRSVSWYQQTPGQGLQFLFEYFSETQRNKGNFPGRFSGRQFSNSRSEMNVSTLELGDSALYLCASSLETRLIDTQYFGPGTRLTVL.

This chain uses TRBV18 with TRBJ1-3; the match to TRBD1 covers 11 bases. CDR1 is KGHSH and CDR2 is LQKENI in the germline V gene. The CDR3 has 17 residues. V shed 3 bases, J shed 0 bases, and the junction held 4 bases outside the gene matches. CDR3 region: CASSPDRGRLSGNTIYF. The CDR3 bases are TGTGCCAGCTCACCGGACAGGGGGCGTCTCTCTGGAAACACCATATATTTT.

A single count supports this clone. DNA for the CDR3: TGTGCCAGCAGCCAGCTTAATGCGGGTGAGCAGTTCTTC. Translating gives CASSQLNAGEQFF. This chain links TRBV7-2 with TRBJ2-1, with D possibly TRBD2 on 5 matching bases. The CDR3 covers 13 residues. V was shortened by 5 bases and J by 9 bases, with 14 bases between the two germline ends. Germline V gene data show CDR1 as SGHTA and CDR2 as FQGNSA. Supplemented by reference TRBV7-2 and TRBJ2-1, the full variable domain reads GAGVSQSPSNKVTEKGKDVELRCDPISGHTALYWYRQSLGQGLEFLIYFQGNSAPDKSGLPSDRFSAERTGGSVSTLTIQRTQQEDSAVYLCASSQLNAGEQFFGPGTRLTVL.

The chain links TRBV19 to TRBJ2-2; 14 bases align to TRBD2. From germline, CDR1 is LNHDA and CDR2 SQIVND (reference sequence). Unmatched junction bases numbered 15, after V lost 9 bases and J lost 3 bases. The CDR3 consists of 19 residues. The CDR3 loop is CASGTGRTSGRLDTGELFF. The CDR3, as DNA: TGTGCCAGCGGGACAGGCAGGACTAGCGGGAGGTTGGACACCGGGGAGCTGTTTTTT.

This clone was seen once. The chain uses TRBV18 and TRBJ1-4, with TRBD1 matching over 7 bases. The CDR3 covers 16 residues. Germline V gives CDR1 KGHSH, CDR2 LQKENI. The ends lost 6 bases at V and 2 bases at J; junction bases unmatched: 9. The CDR3 protein is CASSISTTGTNEKLFF. Written as DNA, the CDR3 is TGTGCCAGCTCCATCTCAACGACAGGGACTAATGAAAAACTGTTTTTT.

The rearrangement joins TRBV6-6 to TRBJ2-5; D ambiguous. The CDR3 covers 12 residues. V was clipped by 2 bases and J by 5 bases, with 6 bases between them. Germline loops: CDR1 MNHNY, CDR2 SVGAGI (reference sequence). The CDR3 is CASSYGVETQYF. CDR3 DNA: TGTGCCAGCAGTTACGGAGTTGAGACCCAGTACTTC.

V gene TRBV3-1 (or the pseudogene TRBV3-2) combines with J gene TRBJ1-1, with 7 bases that match TRBD1. The V segment lost 4 bases and the J segment 4 bases; nucleotides outside the gene matches: 9. CDR3 length equals 15 residues. Germline CDR1 is LGHDT and CDR2 is YNNKEL (reference sequence). This chain's CDR3 is CASSPPGGMGTEAFF. CDR3 nucleotides: TGTGCCAGCAGCCCCCCAGGGGGGATGGGCACTGAAGCTTTCTTT.

The rearrangement uses TRBV6-4 and TRBJ1-1; no clear D gene. V gave up 3 bases and J gave up 1 base, with 6 bases separating them. The germline V gene has CDR1 MRHNA and CDR2 SNTAGT. The CDR3 runs to 13 residues. In nucleotides, the CDR3 is TGTGCCAGCAGTGAACAGAAGAACACTGAAGCTTTCTTT. This gives the protein CASSEQKNTEAFF.

In this sample, this clone turned up once. The CDR3 sequence is CASSVSSGSYEQYF. CDR3 DNA sequence: TGTGCCAGCAGCGTAAGTAGCGGGAGCTACGAGCAGTACTTC. The chain employs TRBV9 and TRBJ2-7; 9 bases agree with TRBD2. The CDR3 has 14 amino acids. Germline V CDR1 and CDR2: SGDLS, YYNGEE. With 1 base clipped from V and 3 bases from J, the junction kept 2 bases outside the gene matches.

This clone was found once. The V call is TRBV6-6, the J call TRBJ1-2; 10 bases match TRBD1. This CDR3 has 17 amino acids. The ends lost 5 bases at V and 9 bases at J; junction bases unmatched: 18. CDR1 MNHNY and CDR2 SVGAGI come from the germline V gene (reference sequence). CDR3 sequence: CASSQEGQGIWRSSYTF. In nucleotides, the CDR3 is TGTGCCAGCAGTCAGGAGGGACAGGGGATATGGCGGTCGAGCTACACCTTC.

The chain is built from TRBV28 and TRBJ1-1; D remains ambiguous. The germline gives CDR1 MDHEN, CDR2 SYDVKM. The length of the CDR3 is 13 residues. With 7 bases removed from V and 6 bases from J, the gap between germline ends came to 15 bases. This CDR3 reads CASNLGRLPEAFF. The CDR3 nucleotides are TGTGCCAGCAACCTGGGCCGCCTTCCTGAAGCTTTCTTT.

The V gene is TRBV19, the J gene TRBJ1-5; 7 positions agree with TRBD1. The V gene end was trimmed by 5 bases and the J gene end by 9 bases; junction bases not matched to a gene: 13. The CDR3 covers 15 residues. From germline, CDR1 is LNHDA and CDR2 SQIVND (reference sequence). In DNA form, the CDR3 reads TGTGCCAGTAGTCCGGGGGACAGCCGAAATTTGCCCCAGCATTTT. Translation: CASSPGDSRNLPQHF.

The J gene is TRBJ1-4, the V gene TRBV12-3 or TRBV12-4; D is ambiguous. This CDR3 region has 13 residues. Trimming took 5 bases from V and 6 from J, leaving 10 bases between them. CDR3 sequence: CASSLLEHEKLFF. CDR3 coding DNA: TGTGCCAGCAGTCTATTAGAGCATGAAAAACTGTTTTTT.

V gene TRBV28 combines with J gene TRBJ1-5, with 8 positions matching TRBD1. The CDR3 runs to 16 residues. The junction had 8 bases not matched to a gene; V was cut back by 7 bases and J by 0 bases. CDR1 is MDHEN, CDR2 SYDVKM, per germline. The CDR3 region has the DNA TGTGCCAGCATCGACCGACAGGGGAATAGCAATCAGCCCCAGCATTTT. Translating gives CASIDRQGNSNQPQHF.

The chain is built from TRBV28 and TRBJ1-3; tentative D call: TRBD1 (6 bases). V was clipped by 4 bases and J by 0 bases, with 13 bases between them. Germline V lookup: CDR1 MDHEN, CDR2 SYDVKM. This CDR3 region has 16 residues. CDR3 nucleotides: TGTGCCAGCAGTTCCCTCACAGGGATCTCTGGAAACACCATATATTTT. As protein: CASSSLTGISGNTIYF.

The chain joins TRBV9 to TRBJ2-3; the match to TRBD2 covers 9 bases. Germline CDR1 and CDR2: SGDLS and YYNGEE. The CDR3 has 15 residues. The trim removed 0 bases at V and 7 bases at J, leaving 6 bases unmatched. The chain's CDR3 is CASSVDSAGGNTQYF. The CDR3 region has the DNA TGTGCCAGCAGCGTAGATTCAGCGGGAGGAAATACGCAGTATTTT.

The J gene is TRBJ2-5, the V gene TRBV12-3 or TRBV12-4, with D hard to call. Trimming left V 2 bases short and J 5 bases short, with 9 bases between. The CDR3 extends over 13 amino acids. CDR3 sequence: CASSLIGGETQYF. The CDR3 DNA reads TGTGCCAGCAGTTTAATCGGTGGTGAGACCCAGTACTTC.

V gene TRBV4-2 combines with J gene TRBJ1-2; possibly TRBD1 for D (6 bases). Germline-derived CDR1 and CDR2 are LGHNA and YNFKEQ. The ends were cut back, 5 bases at V and 5 bases at J, with 9 bases in the middle. The CDR3 is 12 residues long. CDR3 protein: CASSVTGYGYTF. CDR3 sequence (DNA): TGTGCCAGCAGCGTTACAGGGTATGGCTACACCTTC.

This clone was counted a single time. The chain recombines TRBV6-5 with TRBJ2-1; possibly TRBD2 for D (6 bases). Germline CDR1 reads MNHEY; CDR2 reads SVGAGI. The CDR3 is made up of 15 amino acids. The germline V and J ends were trimmed by 5 bases and 0 bases, with 11 bases remaining between them. CDR3 protein: CASSSGPRSYNEQFF. DNA of the CDR3: TGTGCCAGCAGTAGCGGGCCTCGCTCCTACAATGAGCAGTTCTTC.